These 4 T cell receptor beta chains were sequenced from one sample in a study of T cells in tuberculosis (dated by TCRdb to 2016 to 2018). Library preparation was by the immunoSEQ multiplex PCR assay. TCRdb provides this immuneACCESS table in a form limited to in-frame rearrangements. Some clones are lacking; in checked studies, under half of them reflect an unresolved V gene, and why the rest are absent is not known. The sample data list under 30,000 clones, and roughly 94% of these were observed just once. The ten top clones hold 6.8% of the sample. According to the study, the label for this sample's time point signals: new active TB diagnosis, blood taken before or within 7 days of starting treatment. The starting material was PBMCs, obtained at tuberculosis diagnosis. The receptor source for this set is an adult with tuberculosis.

CDR3 bases: TGTGCAAGTCGCTTCCCGGGACTAGCGGGGTCTTATTACGAGCAGTACTTC. Its translation: CASRFPGLAGSYYEQYF. The chain has TRBV12-2 and TRBJ2-7; whether TRBD2, the table's D call, matches the DNA was not checked. TRBV12-2 has pseudogene status. The CDR3 consists of 17 residues.

CDR3 in amino acids: CASSQAVGGARDIQYF. The CDR3 coding sequence is TGTGCCAGCAGCCAAGCGGTGGGGGGGGCTCGGGACATTCAGTACTTC. V is TRBV4-2 and J is TRBJ2-4, with D perhaps TRBD2 (7 bases). Germline V gene sequence: CDR1 LGHNA, CDR2 YNFKEQ. The V and J ends lost 1 base and 8 bases respectively, with 18 bases between them. The CDR3 runs to 16 residues.

The rearrangement links TRBV6-6 to TRBJ2-7; 11 nucleotides align to TRBD2. The CDR3 length is 15 residues. The germline V gene encodes CDR1 MNHNY and CDR2 SVGAGI (reference sequence). V was pared by 6 bases and J by 2 bases, with 6 bases of the junction left unmatched. In DNA form, the CDR3 reads TGTGCCAGCAGCTTCTCACTAGCGGGGGCCTACGAGCAGTACTTC. Translation gives CASSFSLAGAYEQYF.

V and J are TRBV25-1 and TRBJ1-1; 10 positions agree with TRBD1. V shed 5 bases and J 4 bases; nucleotides not matched to a gene: 4. CDR1 and CDR2 from the germline V gene are MGHDK and SYGVNS. The CDR3 has 14 amino acids. This chain's CDR3 is CASSSRTGGTEAFF. The CDR3 bases are TGTGCCAGCAGTTCCCGGACAGGGGGCACTGAAGCTTTCTTT.